This note documents a single T cell receptor (beta chain) sequence. Compared with the rest of its sample, this clone is large (0.1 to 1%). Its recognized antigen is unknown. One base away there is no much larger clone; base qualities are not given. The T-cell fraction in tumor and uninvolved lung tissue was provided by TCR sequencing with the immunoSEQ assay. The paper's processing steps were these. For survival analysis, patients were split into high (upper tertile) and low (lower two tertiles) T-cell fraction groups and compared by log-rank test. A signed-rank test was used to test differences in T-cell fraction between paired tumor and uninvolved lung samples. What TCRdb holds here is the immuneACCESS table cut down to in-frame rearrangements. Part of the clones is not present; checked against another copy, under half of the missing clones reflect an unresolved V gene, and the others are unexplained. That table supplies the V and J calls and clone size; D and trimming were determined from the DNA. Counted in this sample were fewer than 8,000 clones; 74% of them appeared once. The ten largest clones add up to around 8.8% of the sample.

These data come from a study of tumor-infiltrating lymphocytes in localized non-small cell lung cancer (dated by TCRdb to about 2021). As for the study more broadly: Patients whose samples were collected after neoadjuvant chemotherapy, as well as both smokers and never-smokers and several histologies, were included in the cohort. Resected tumor tissue and uninvolved lung tissue described as non-adjacent to the tumor were contributed by each patient, with both tissues obtained from the same patient. The same patients underwent several integrated assays, with TCR sequencing performed together with flow cytometry, multiplex immunofluorescence, RNA-seq, exome sequencing and proteomics. In total, the ICON cohort was made up of 150 surgical patients who had localized non-small cell lung cancer and whose tumors were resected. The paired tumor versus uninvolved lung comparison of immunoSEQ T-cell fraction included fewer than 65 patients. Overall study results and their limits: No difference in TCR-derived T-cell fraction was observed between the flow cytometry-defined immunotypes IM1 (good prognosis) and IM2 (poor prognosis). Consistent with immunofluorescence CD3 counts, TCRbeta sequencing supported greater T cell infiltration in tumors than in uninvolved lung tissue. Because different pieces of the same tissue were used for different assays, technical variation could not be separated from intratumor heterogeneity. Assay coverage differed among patients according to how much tissue was available, so only a subset of the cohort had TCR sequencing.

The germline V gene encodes CDR1 MNHEY and CDR2 SVGAGI. CDR3 length: 15 amino acids, cysteine to phenylalanine. Just CDR3 DNA is preserved here, 45 bases in frame from base 1. V is shortened by 0 bases, J by 1 base, and the region joining them spans 9 bases. Enrollment in ICON was initiated in 2016, and the last patient was enrolled in 2018. A subcohort of some 80 patients provided fresh tumor and matched uninvolved tissue for in-depth immune analyses, with TCR sequencing among those analyses. TCR sequencing was performed on DNA isolated from bulk tissue, without cell sorting. The origin of this receptor is a human donor with non-small cell lung cancer. Sequencing input: uninvolved lung tissue not adjacent to the tumor. The chain employs TRBV6-5 and TRBJ1-1, with a weak D call of TRBD1 (5 bases match). The DNA sequence reads TGTGCCAGCAGTTACTCGGCGCAGGGGAACACTGAAGCTTTCTTT. This codes for CASSYSAQGNTEAFF.